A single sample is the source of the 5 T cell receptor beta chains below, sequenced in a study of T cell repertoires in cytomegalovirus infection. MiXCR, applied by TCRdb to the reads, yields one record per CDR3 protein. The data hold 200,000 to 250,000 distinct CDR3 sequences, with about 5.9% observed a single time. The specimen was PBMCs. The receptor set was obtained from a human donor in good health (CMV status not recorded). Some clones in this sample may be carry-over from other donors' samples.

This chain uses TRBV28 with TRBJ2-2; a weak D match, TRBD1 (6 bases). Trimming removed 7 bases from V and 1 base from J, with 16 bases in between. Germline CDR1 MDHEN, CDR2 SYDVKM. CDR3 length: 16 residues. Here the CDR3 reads CASIASGQLNTGELFF. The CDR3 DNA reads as TGTGCCAGCATCGCCTCGGGACAACTGAACACCGGGGAGCTGTTTTTT.

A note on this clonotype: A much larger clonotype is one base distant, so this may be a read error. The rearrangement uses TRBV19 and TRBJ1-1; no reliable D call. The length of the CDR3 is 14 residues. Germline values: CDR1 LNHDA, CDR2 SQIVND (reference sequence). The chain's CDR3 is CVSSRRSLNTEAFF. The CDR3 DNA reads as TGTGTCAGTAGTAGGAGGAGCTTGAACACTGAAGCTTTCTTT.

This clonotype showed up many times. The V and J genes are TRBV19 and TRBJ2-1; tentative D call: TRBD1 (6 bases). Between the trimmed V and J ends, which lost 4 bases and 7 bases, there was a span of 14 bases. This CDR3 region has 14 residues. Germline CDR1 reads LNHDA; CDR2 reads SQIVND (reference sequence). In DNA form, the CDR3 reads TGTGCCAGTAGTACCGTTGACAGGTGGAATGAGCAGTTCTTC. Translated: CASSTVDRWNEQFF.

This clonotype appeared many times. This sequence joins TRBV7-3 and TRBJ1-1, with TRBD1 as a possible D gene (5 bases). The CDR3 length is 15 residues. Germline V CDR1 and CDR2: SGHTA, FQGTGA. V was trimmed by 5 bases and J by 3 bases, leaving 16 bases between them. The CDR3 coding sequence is TGTGCCAGCAGCCCCCTTCCCGGGGGGGACACTGAAGCTTTCTTT. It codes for CASSPLPGGDTEAFF.

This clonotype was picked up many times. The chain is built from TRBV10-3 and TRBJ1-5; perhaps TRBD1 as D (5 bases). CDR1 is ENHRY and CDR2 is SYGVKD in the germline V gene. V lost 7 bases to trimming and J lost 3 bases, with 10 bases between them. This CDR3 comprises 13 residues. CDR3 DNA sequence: TGTGCCATCAATCAACAGGACAATCAGCCCCAGCATTTT. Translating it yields CAINQQDNQPQHF.